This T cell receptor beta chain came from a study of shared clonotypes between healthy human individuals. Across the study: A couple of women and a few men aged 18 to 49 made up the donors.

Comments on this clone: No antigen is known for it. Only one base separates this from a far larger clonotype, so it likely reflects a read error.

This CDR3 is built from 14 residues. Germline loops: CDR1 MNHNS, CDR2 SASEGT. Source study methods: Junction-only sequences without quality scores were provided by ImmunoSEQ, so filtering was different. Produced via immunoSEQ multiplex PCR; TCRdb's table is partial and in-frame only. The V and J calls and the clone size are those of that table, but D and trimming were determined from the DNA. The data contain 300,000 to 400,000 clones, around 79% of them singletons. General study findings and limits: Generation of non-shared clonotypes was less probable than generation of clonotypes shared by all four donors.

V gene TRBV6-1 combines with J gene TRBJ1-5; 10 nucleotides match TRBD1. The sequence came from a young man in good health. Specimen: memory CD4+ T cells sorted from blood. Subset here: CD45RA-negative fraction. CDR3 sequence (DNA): TGTGCCAGCAGTGAGACAGGGGGCGTTCAGTCCCAGCATTTT. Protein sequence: CASSETGGVQSQHF.